These 17 T cell receptor beta chains originate from one sample sequenced in a study of technical replicates of blood from a handful of donors (dated by TCRdb to the late 2010s). The receptor library was made with the immunoSEQ multiplex PCR assay. Here the immuneACCESS table is served through TCRdb, limited to in-frame sequences with V and J called. Missing clones are a known gap in these copies; in checked studies unresolved V genes cover under half, and the rest lacks a known reason. The sample data list tens of thousands of clones, and nearly 98% of these were observed just once. Around 0.18% of the sample belongs to the ten largest clones. The sample consisted of T cells isolated from PBMCs. These receptors originate from a human donor in good health.

This chain joins TRBV7-9 and TRBJ2-1; 11 bases map to TRBD2. CDR3 length: 19 amino acids. Germline V gene sequence: CDR1 SEHNR, CDR2 FQNEAQ (reference sequence). V lost 1 base, J lost 1 base, and 9 bases stayed unmatched. Here the CDR3 DNA reads TGTGCCAGCAGCTTAGTAACTAGCGGGAGAGGTCATTCCTACAATGAGCAGTTCTTC. It yields the protein CASSLVTSGRGHSYNEQFF.

This chain uses TRBV4-1 with TRBJ2-7; 9 nucleotides agree with TRBD2. V shed 4 bases, J shed 3 bases, and the junction held 13 bases outside the gene matches. The CDR3 runs to 17 residues. CDR1 and CDR2 (germline): MGHRA, YSYEKL. The DNA of the CDR3 is TGCGCCAGCAGCCCCCCGCCGGCTAGCGGGGACCGCTACGAGCAGTACTTC. As protein: CASSPPPASGDRYEQYF.

The chain joins TRBV13 to TRBJ1-1; D gene uncertain. The CDR3 covers 16 residues. V dropped 4 bases and J dropped 0 bases, with 15 bases sitting between them. Looked up from germline, CDR1 is PRHDT and CDR2 is FYEKMQ (reference sequence). The CDR3: CASSSVRRSLNTEAFF. The CDR3 DNA is TGTGCCAGCAGCTCGGTCCGCCGATCCCTGAACACTGAAGCTTTCTTT. Full variable domain (remainder filled in from reference TRBV13 and TRBJ1-1): AAGVIQSPRHLIKEKRETATLKCYPIPRHDTVYWYQQGPGQDPQFLISFYEKMQSDKGSIPDRFSAQQFSDYHSELNMSSLELGDSALYFCASSSVRRSLNTEAFFGQGTRLTVV.

The chain uses TRBV29-1 and TRBJ2-1; D not certain. V was clipped by 3 bases and J by 2 bases, with 8 bases between them. Germline V CDR1 and CDR2: SQVTM, ANQGSEA. The CDR3 has 13 amino acids. The CDR3 region is CSVDGGAYNEQFF. The CDR3 nucleotides are TGCAGCGTTGATGGCGGTGCCTACAATGAGCAGTTCTTC.

CDR3 sequence (DNA): TGCAGCGTTGAAGATGACCGGGGGTCGAACGAGCAGTACTTC. Translated: CSVEDDRGSNEQYF. The chain couples TRBV29-1 to TRBJ2-7; D may be TRBD2 (6 bases). CDR1 SQVTM and CDR2 ANQGSEA come from the germline V gene. CDR3 length equals 14 residues. Trimming left V 0 bases short and J 5 bases short, with 14 bases between.

The V and J genes are TRBV5-1 and TRBJ1-2; D gene unclear. The CDR3 contains 12 residues. Germline CDR1 reads SGHRS; CDR2 reads YFSETQ. V lost 0 bases and J lost 6, with 6 bases in between. The CDR3 loop reads CASSLGEDGYTF. In nucleotides, the CDR3 is TGCGCCAGCAGCTTGGGTGAGGATGGCTACACCTTC.

This sequence joins TRBV29-1 and TRBJ2-7; D is ambiguous. Germline lookup yields CDR1 SQVTM and CDR2 ANQGSEA. V dropped 4 bases and J dropped 4 bases, with 8 bases sitting between them. This CDR3 has 11 residues. CDR3 region: CSVGQLYEQYF. The CDR3 DNA sequence: TGCAGCGTTGGTCAGTTATACGAGCAGTACTTC.

This clone showed up many times. The rearrangement links TRBV5-8 to TRBJ1-3; 8 bases fit TRBD1. The CDR3 covers 17 residues. V lost 5 bases to trimming and J lost 2 bases; unmatched junction nucleotides: 12. Germline CDR1 and CDR2: SGHTS and YDEGEE. The CDR3 is CASSFDRGSGTGNTIYF. The CDR3 region has the DNA TGTGCCAGCAGTTTCGACAGGGGAAGCGGGACTGGAAACACCATATATTTT.

The chain recombines TRBV20-1 with TRBJ2-5; tentatively, D is TRBD2 (6 bases). This CDR3 is built from 11 residues. The germline V and J ends were trimmed by 6 bases and 4 bases, with 9 bases remaining between them. Germline CDR1 is DFQATT and CDR2 is SNEGSKA (reference sequence). For the CDR3, the DNA is TGCAGTGCGGTCGGGAGAGAGACCCAGTACTTC. It specifies CSAVGRETQYF.

The chain combines TRBV20-1 with TRBJ2-5; 9 nucleotides align to TRBD2. With V trimmed by 8 bases and J by 4 bases, 2 bases remained unmatched. Germline V CDR1 and CDR2: DFQATT, SNEGSKA (reference sequence). The CDR3 contains 11 residues. The CDR3 nucleotides are TGCAGTAGCGGGGGGACAGAGACCCAGTACTTC. Translating it yields CSSGGTETQYF.

The rearrangement uses TRBV7-8 and TRBJ1-3, with D possibly TRBD1 on 5 matching bases. Germline loops: CDR1 SGHVS, CDR2 FQNEAQ. The CDR3 contains 15 residues. V lost 2 bases, J lost 1 base, and 9 bases lay in between. The CDR3 spells CASSLTGSSGNTIYF. CDR3 in DNA: TGTGCCAGCAGCTTAACAGGATCATCTGGAAACACCATATATTTT.

This chain joins TRBV5-1 and TRBJ1-2; TRBD1 is a possible D gene (5 bases). The CDR3 is 11 residues long. Trimming took 4 bases from V and 4 from J, leaving 5 bases between them. Germline loops: CDR1 SGHRS, CDR2 YFSETQ. The CDR3 protein is CASSDSYGYTF. DNA for the CDR3: TGCGCCAGCAGCGACAGCTATGGCTACACCTTC.

The gene calls are TRBV7-9 and TRBJ2-1; D gene ambiguous. V was shortened by 3 bases and J by 2 bases, with 8 bases between the two germline ends. The CDR3 sequence is 14 residues long. Germline CDR1 is SEHNR and CDR2 is FQNEAQ (reference sequence). CDR3 loop: CASSLTGAYNEQFF. The CDR3 bases are TGTGCCAGCAGCTTGACTGGCGCCTACAATGAGCAGTTCTTC.

In DNA, the CDR3 is TGTGCCAGTAGTACCCGACTAGCGGGAGGGAACTATGAGCAGTTCTTC. Protein: CASSTRLAGGNYEQFF. The chain uses TRBV19 and TRBJ2-1; 14 bases align to TRBD2. The CDR3 sequence is 16 residues long. From germline, CDR1 is LNHDA and CDR2 SQIVND (reference sequence). V lost 4 bases to trimming and J lost 8 bases; unmatched junction nucleotides: 7.

V gene TRBV9 combines with J gene TRBJ2-7, with 10 bases lining up with TRBD2. The junction had 5 bases not matched to a gene; V was cut back by 0 bases and J by 5 bases. CDR1 and CDR2 (germline): SGDLS, YYNGEE. The CDR3 is made up of 15 amino acids. CDR3 nucleotide sequence: TGTGCCAGCAGCGTAGGGCTAGCGGGAGTGAACGAGCAGTACTTC. Its translation: CASSVGLAGVNEQYF.

The rearrangement joins TRBV5-1 to TRBJ2-1; 13 bases match TRBD2. This CDR3 is built from 16 residues. J gave up 5 bases and V 2 bases, and 4 bases lay outside the gene matches. CDR1 SGHRS and CDR2 YFSETQ come from the germline V gene. The CDR3 DNA follows: TGCGCCAGCAGCTTTGCCGGGACTAGCGGGAACAATGAGCAGTTCTTC. Its translation: CASSFAGTSGNNEQFF.

The gene calls are TRBV19 and TRBJ1-1; D is uncertain. The CDR3 has 11 amino acids. The V end was cut by 8 bases, the J end by 4 bases, with 8 bases between. Germline lookup yields CDR1 LNHDA and CDR2 SQIVND (reference sequence). CDR3 protein: CASAEGTEAFF. The CDR3 coding sequence is TGTGCCAGTGCAGAGGGCACTGAAGCTTTCTTT.